Each of the 30 T cell receptor beta chains below was sequenced from the same sample in a study of radiotherapy plus CTLA-4 blockade in lung cancer. Only in-frame clones appear in the TCRdb table, and some are missing; sequencing was by immunoSEQ multiplex PCR. The sample yields 70,000 to 90,000 clones, about 78% seen once. Here the sequenced sample was peripheral blood, taken from a patient treated with radiotherapy plus ipilimumab. Receptor source: a human donor with non-small cell lung cancer whose response to radiotherapy plus ipilimumab could not be evaluated. Some clones in this sample may be carry-over from other donors' samples.

The chain carries TRBV29-1 and TRBJ1-1; a possible D gene is TRBD1 (5 bases). This CDR3 is built from 15 residues. V was trimmed by 1 base and J by 4 bases, leaving 16 bases between them. CDR1 is SQVTM, CDR2 ANQGSEA, per germline. The CDR3 region is CSVEGVIGQGTEAFF. Written as DNA, the CDR3 is TGCAGCGTTGAAGGGGTCATCGGGCAGGGCACTGAAGCTTTCTTT.

The CDR3 loop reads CASSEAGTFYEQYF. The CDR3 bases are TGTGCCAGCAGTGAAGCTGGTACTTTCTACGAGCAGTACTTC. The V call is TRBV6-1, the J call TRBJ2-7; no firm D call. From germline, CDR1 is MNHNS and CDR2 SASEGT. Trimming cost V 0 bases and J 3 bases, with 9 bases left between them. The CDR3 spans 14 residues.

The chain links TRBV6-1 to TRBJ2-4, with D unresolved. CDR3 size: 17 residues. The germline CDR1 and CDR2 sequences are MNHNS and SASEGT. V lost 2 bases and J 0 bases, leaving 14 bases between the germline ends. In nucleotides, the CDR3 is TGTGCCAGCAGTGAATTGTTGACACGTCTAGCCAAAAACATTCAGTACTTC. It is translated as CASSELLTRLAKNIQYF.

CDR3 loop: CASSLSHRLSYEQYF. The CDR3 DNA follows: TGCGCCAGCAGCCTGTCTCACAGGTTATCCTACGAGCAGTACTTC. The chain uses TRBV4-3 and TRBJ2-7; D might be TRBD1 (5 bases). V was trimmed by 4 bases and J by 1 base, leaving 14 bases between them. Germline lookup yields CDR1 LGHNA and CDR2 YSLEER. The CDR3 extends over 15 amino acids.

The chain recombines TRBV5-4 with TRBJ1-2; D gene unclear. The CDR3 is 14 residues long. Trimming removed 0 bases from V and 2 bases from J, with 8 bases in between. Germline loops: CDR1 SGHNT, CDR2 YYREEE (reference sequence). The CDR3 DNA is TGTGCCAGCAGCTTGGATTCAGGAAACTATGGCTACACCTTC. Translation gives CASSLDSGNYGYTF.

The V call is TRBV7-2, the J call TRBJ1-2; D may be TRBD1 (5 bases). CDR3 length equals 17 residues. Trimming removed 5 bases at V and 6 bases at J, with 25 bases between. Germline lookup yields CDR1 SGHTA and CDR2 FQGNSA. The CDR3 sequence: CASSPGPAHGGKHGYTF. The CDR3 DNA reads as TGTGCCAGCAGCCCCGGCCCCGCGCATGGGGGGAAACATGGCTACACCTTC.

A few counts support this clone. The chain couples TRBV6-6 to TRBJ1-2; D may be TRBD1 (5 bases). The ends were cut back, 0 bases at V and 8 bases at J, with 13 bases in the middle. The CDR3 extends over 14 amino acids. Germline loops: CDR1 MNHNY, CDR2 SVGAGI (reference sequence). CDR3 in DNA: TGTGCCAGCAGTTACTCCATGGGGGGAGGCGGCTACACCTTC. This encodes CASSYSMGGGGYTF.

This clone was seen once. This chain links TRBV5-1 with TRBJ1-3, with D hard to call. This CDR3 has 13 amino acids. With 7 bases removed from V and 4 bases from J, the gap between germline ends came to 12 bases. CDR1 is SGHRS and CDR2 is YFSETQ in the germline V gene. This chain's CDR3 is CASGLESGNTIYF. The CDR3 nucleotides read TGCGCCAGCGGCCTTGAATCGGGAAACACCATATATTTT.

This sequence joins TRBV10-3 and TRBJ1-5, with a tentative D call TRBD1 (5 bases). The germline V gene has CDR1 ENHRY and CDR2 SYGVKD. Deletions cut 7 bases from V and 2 bases from J, with 9 bases between. The CDR3 spans 13 residues. CDR3 DNA: TGTGCCATCAAGGGGCTCGGCAATCAGCCCCAGCATTTT. This translates into CAIKGLGNQPQHF.

The J gene is TRBJ1-1, the V gene TRBV5-1, with D possibly being TRBD1 (5 bases). The CDR3 length is 14 residues. Per the germline V gene, CDR1 is SGHRS and CDR2 is YFSETQ. V was cut by 2 bases and J by 1 base, with 9 bases left in between. The CDR3 DNA follows: TGCGCCAGCAGCTTCCAGGGCCCGAACACTGAAGCTTTCTTT. Its protein is CASSFQGPNTEAFF. Using reference TRBV5-1 and TRBJ1-1 for the parts outside the CDR3, the full variable domain is KAGVTQTPRYLIKTRGQQVTLSCSPISGHRSVSWYQQTPGQGLQFLFEYFSETQRNKGNFPGRFSGRQFSNSRSEMNVSTLELGDSALYLCASSFQGPNTEAFFGQGTRLTVV.

This clone was seen just once. The rearrangement joins TRBV7-2 to TRBJ2-1; 9 positions agree with TRBD2. Germline CDR1 SGHTA, CDR2 FQGNSA. The length of the CDR3 is 17 residues. V lost 3 bases to trimming and J lost 2 bases; unmatched junction nucleotides: 8. CDR3 in DNA: TGTGCCAGCAGCTTCAGTAGCGGGGGTCCCCCCTACAATGAGCAGTTCTTC. This translates into CASSFSSGGPPYNEQFF.

Of note for this clone: The sample has other DNA sequences that encode this CDR3 too. The V call is TRBV5-4, the J call TRBJ1-6; 8 bases map to TRBD1. The V gene's germline CDR1 is SGHNT and CDR2 YYREEE (reference sequence). The V gene end was trimmed by 0 bases and the J gene end by 13 bases; junction bases not matched to a gene: 15. The CDR3 contains 17 residues. CDR3 protein: CASSLAAGGGEPSPLHF. The DNA for the CDR3 is TGTGCCAGCAGCTTGGCGGCAGGGGGCGGCGAACCTTCCCCCCTCCACTTT.

This clone was counted only a few times. This chain uses TRBV29-1 with TRBJ2-1; no reliable D call. The CDR3 spans 12 residues. Germline-derived CDR1 and CDR2 are SQVTM and ANQGSEA. V was trimmed by 6 bases and J by 4 bases, leaving 10 bases between them. CDR3 sequence: CSVMTTYNEQFF. In DNA form, the CDR3 reads TGCAGCGTGATGACAACATACAATGAGCAGTTCTTC.

Here the CDR3 DNA reads TGTGCCAGCAGCCAAGATTTTCTTGGAGTTGAAAAACTGTTTTTT. Its translation: CASSQDFLGVEKLFF. This chain links TRBV4-2 with TRBJ1-4; D is unresolved. V was pared by 0 bases and J by 7 bases, with 12 bases between. Germline CDR1 reads LGHNA; CDR2 reads YNFKEQ. This CDR3 has 15 amino acids.

The rearrangement links TRBV6-5 to TRBJ1-2; the D gene is possibly TRBD1 (5 bases). Germline values: CDR1 MNHEY, CDR2 SVGAGI. CDR3 length equals 12 residues. Trimming shortened V by 6 bases and J by 7 bases, and 12 bases separated the two germline ends. The CDR3 DNA reads as TGTGCCAGCAGCCCTCCCCAGGGTGGCTACACCTTC. It yields the protein CASSPPQGGYTF.

The rearrangement joins TRBV4-1 to TRBJ2-5; 7 bases fit TRBD2. The V gene's germline CDR1 is MGHRA and CDR2 YSYEKL. The CDR3 covers 14 residues. V lost 4 bases to trimming and J lost 5 bases; unmatched junction nucleotides: 7. The DNA of the CDR3 is TGCGCCAGCAGCCCCAGCGGGGTCCAGGAGACCCAGTACTTC. It encodes CASSPSGVQETQYF.

J is TRBJ2-2 and V is TRBV15; TRBD1 agrees at 8 bases. In germline, CDR1 is LNHNV, CDR2 YYDKDF (reference sequence). V shed 5 bases, J shed 0 bases, and the junction held 5 bases outside the gene matches. CDR3 size: 16 residues. For the CDR3, the DNA is TGTGCCACCAGCTTAGACAGGGGACCGAACACCGGGGAGCTGTTTTTT. Protein product: CATSLDRGPNTGELFF.

The V call is TRBV5-1, the J call TRBJ2-1; D remains unclear. The germline gives CDR1 SGHRS, CDR2 YFSETQ. There are 14 residues in the CDR3. The germline V and J ends were trimmed by 0 bases and 5 bases, with 9 bases remaining between them. CDR3 DNA: TGCGCCAGCAGCTTGGAAAGCAGGAACAATGAGCAGTTCTTC. Encoded protein: CASSLESRNNEQFF.

The J gene is TRBJ1-5, the V gene TRBV19; TRBD1 might be the D (5 bases). This CDR3 has 15 amino acids. From germline, CDR1 is LNHDA and CDR2 SQIVND (reference sequence). Trimming removed 3 bases from V and 3 bases from J, with 12 bases in between. The CDR3 is CASSMGQGTNQPQHF. In DNA, the CDR3 is TGTGCCAGTAGTATGGGCCAGGGAACCAATCAGCCCCAGCATTTT.

The chain is built from TRBV28 and TRBJ1-1; D unclear. Germline lookup yields CDR1 MDHEN and CDR2 SYDVKM. The ends were cut back, 3 bases at V and 1 base at J, with 6 bases in the middle. The CDR3 has 13 residues. The CDR3 region is CASSLAGNTEAFF. In DNA form, the CDR3 reads TGTGCCAGCAGTTTGGCAGGGAACACTGAAGCTTTCTTT. Together with reference TRBV28 and TRBJ1-1, the CDR3 gives the full variable domain: DVKVTQSSRYLVKRTGEKVFLECVQDMDHENMFWYRQDPGLGLRLIYFSYDVKMKEKGDIPEGYSVSREKKERFSLILESASTNQTSMYLCASSLAGNTEAFFGQGTRLTVV.

This clone occurred a few times. The rearrangement joins TRBV19 to TRBJ1-6; 7 bases align to TRBD1. CDR3 length: 14 amino acids. In germline, CDR1 is LNHDA, CDR2 SQIVND (reference sequence). The junction had 4 bases not matched to a gene; V was cut back by 4 bases and J by 7 bases. CDR3 coding DNA: TGTGCCAGTAGTACTGGACAGGCCAATTCACCCCTCCACTTT. Protein: CASSTGQANSPLHF.

The J gene is TRBJ2-5, the V gene TRBV5-1, with 8 bases aligning to TRBD2. Germline-derived CDR1 and CDR2 are SGHRS and YFSETQ. The CDR3 has 15 residues. V dropped 4 bases and J dropped 4; count of bases not matched to a gene: 9. CDR3 nucleotide sequence: TGCGCCAGCAGCCCCGTGGAAAGCGGGGGAGAGACCCAGTACTTC. Amino acids: CASSPVESGGETQYF.

J is TRBJ2-7 and V is TRBV7-8; 11 nucleotides align to TRBD2. CDR3 size: 16 residues. Germline CDR1 and CDR2: SGHVS and FQNEAQ. V lost 5 bases, J lost 4 bases, and 10 bases stayed unmatched. The CDR3 coding sequence is TGTGCCAGCAGCCCGAGAGAGGGACTAGCGGTTTACGAGCAGTACTTC. Its protein product is CASSPREGLAVYEQYF.

J is TRBJ1-6 and V is TRBV21-1; the table names TRBD1, a call not compared with the DNA. TRBV21-1 corresponds to a pseudogene. The CDR3 has 17 amino acids. CDR3 protein: CASSYNPRTGHNSPLHF. The CDR3 bases are TGTGCCAGCAGCTACAACCCCCGGACAGGGCACAATTCACCCCTCCACTTT.

The chain links TRBV27 to TRBJ2-7; tentatively, D is TRBD1 (6 bases). The germline gives CDR1 MNHEY, CDR2 SMNVEV (reference sequence). V lost 4 bases and J 2 bases, leaving 9 bases between the germline ends. This CDR3 spans 13 amino acids. As DNA, the CDR3 is TGTGCCAGCAGTTACCAGGGGCCCTACGAGCAGTACTTC. Translation: CASSYQGPYEQYF.

This rearrangement joins TRBV10-2 to TRBJ2-1, with 9 bases identical to TRBD1. Germline V gene sequence: CDR1 WSHSY, CDR2 SAAADI. The CDR3 sequence is 13 residues long. After removal of 11 bases from V and 6 bases from J, the junction contained 8 bases not matched to a gene. The DNA of the CDR3 is TGCGCCCAACGCGGACAGGGGTCCAATGAGCAGTTCTTC. This gives the protein CAQRGQGSNEQFF.

This clone turned up a few times. V gene TRBV5-8 combines with J gene TRBJ1-6; 10 bases line up with TRBD1. The CDR3 is 15 amino acids. With 1 base clipped from V and 9 bases from J, the junction kept 4 bases outside the gene matches. Germline CDR1 reads SGHTS; CDR2 reads YDEGEE. The CDR3 sequence: CASSLYGTGVSPLHF. DNA of the CDR3: TGTGCCAGCAGCTTGTATGGGACAGGGGTTTCACCCCTCCACTTT.

The chain has TRBV5-6 and TRBJ1-6; D gene unclear. CDR3 size: 12 residues. Germline CDR1 reads SGHDT; CDR2 reads YYEEEE. V was trimmed by 1 base and J by 10 bases, leaving 6 bases between them. CDR3 residues: CASSLNSSPLHF. CDR3 bases: TGTGCCAGCAGCTTGAACAGCTCACCCCTCCACTTT.

V and J are TRBV2 and TRBJ1-6, with 9 nucleotides matching TRBD1. This CDR3 comprises 17 residues. From germline, CDR1 is SNHLY and CDR2 FYNNEI. The trim removed 3 bases at V and 8 bases at J, leaving 11 bases unmatched. The CDR3 DNA sequence: TGTGCCAGCAGTGACCTTGTCCCCACAGGGGGCCATTCACCCCTCCACTTT. As protein: CASSDLVPTGGHSPLHF.

This clone was seen a handful of times. The gene calls are TRBV5-6 and TRBJ2-3, with 7 positions matching TRBD1. This CDR3 spans 17 amino acids. V lost 2 bases, J lost 4 bases, and 13 bases stayed unmatched. Germline CDR1 SGHDT, CDR2 YYEEEE. CDR3 in DNA: TGTGCCAGCAGCTTAGGGTCCCAGGGGGTCTTCGCAGATACGCAGTATTTT. This codes for CASSLGSQGVFADTQYF.